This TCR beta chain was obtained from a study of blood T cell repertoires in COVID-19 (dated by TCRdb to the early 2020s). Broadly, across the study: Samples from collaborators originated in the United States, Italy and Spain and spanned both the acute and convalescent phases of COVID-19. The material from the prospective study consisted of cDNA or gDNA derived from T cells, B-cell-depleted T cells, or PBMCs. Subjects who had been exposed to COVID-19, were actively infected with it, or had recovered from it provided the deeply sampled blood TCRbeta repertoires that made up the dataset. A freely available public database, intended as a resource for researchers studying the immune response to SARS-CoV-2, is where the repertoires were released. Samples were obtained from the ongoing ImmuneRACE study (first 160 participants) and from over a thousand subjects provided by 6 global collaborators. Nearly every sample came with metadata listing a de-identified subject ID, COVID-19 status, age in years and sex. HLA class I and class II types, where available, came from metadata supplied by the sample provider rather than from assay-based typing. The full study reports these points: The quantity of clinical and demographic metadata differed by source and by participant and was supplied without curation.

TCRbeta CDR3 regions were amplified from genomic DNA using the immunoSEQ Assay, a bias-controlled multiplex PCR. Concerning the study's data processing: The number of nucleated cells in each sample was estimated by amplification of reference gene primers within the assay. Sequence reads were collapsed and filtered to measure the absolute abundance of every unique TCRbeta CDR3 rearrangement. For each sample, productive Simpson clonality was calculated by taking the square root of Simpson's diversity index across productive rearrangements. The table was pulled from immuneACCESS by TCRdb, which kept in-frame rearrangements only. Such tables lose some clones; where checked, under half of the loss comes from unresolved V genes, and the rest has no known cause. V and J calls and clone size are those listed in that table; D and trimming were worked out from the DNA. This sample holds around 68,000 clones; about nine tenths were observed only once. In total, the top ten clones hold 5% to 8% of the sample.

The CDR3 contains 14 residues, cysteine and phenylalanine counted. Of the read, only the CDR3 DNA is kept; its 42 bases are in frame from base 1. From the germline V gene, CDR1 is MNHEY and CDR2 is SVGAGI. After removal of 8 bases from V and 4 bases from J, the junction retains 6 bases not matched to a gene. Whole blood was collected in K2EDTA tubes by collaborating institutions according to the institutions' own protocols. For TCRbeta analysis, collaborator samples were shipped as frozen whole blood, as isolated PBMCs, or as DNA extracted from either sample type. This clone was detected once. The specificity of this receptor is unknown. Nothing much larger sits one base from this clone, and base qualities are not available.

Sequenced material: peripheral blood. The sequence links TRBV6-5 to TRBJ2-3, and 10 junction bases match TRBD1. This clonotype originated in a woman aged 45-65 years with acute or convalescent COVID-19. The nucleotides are TGTGCCAGCCGAACCGGGACAGGGGCAGATACGCAGTATTTT. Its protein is CASRTGTGADTQYF.